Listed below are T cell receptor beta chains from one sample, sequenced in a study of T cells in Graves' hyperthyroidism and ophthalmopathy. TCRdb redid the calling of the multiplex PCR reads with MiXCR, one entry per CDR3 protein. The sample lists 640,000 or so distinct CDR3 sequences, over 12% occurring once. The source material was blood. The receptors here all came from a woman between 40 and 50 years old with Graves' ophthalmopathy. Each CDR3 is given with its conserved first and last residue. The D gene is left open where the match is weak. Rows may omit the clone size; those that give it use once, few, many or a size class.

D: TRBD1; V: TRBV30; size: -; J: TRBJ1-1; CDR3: CACLGQGGEAFF; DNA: TGTGCCTGCCTTGGACAGGGCGGTGAAGCTTTCTTT
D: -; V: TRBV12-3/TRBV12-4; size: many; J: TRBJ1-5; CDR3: CASCLKGNQPQHF; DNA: TGTGCCAGCTGTCTCAAGGGCAATCAGCCCCAGCATTTT
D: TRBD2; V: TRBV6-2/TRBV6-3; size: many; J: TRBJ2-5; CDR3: CASSYSRVGGQTQYF; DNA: TGTGCCAGCAGTTACTCGAGGGTGGGAGGGCAGACCCAGTACTTC
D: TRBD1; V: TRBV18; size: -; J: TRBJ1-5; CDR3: CASSRDSGNQPQHF; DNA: TGTGCCAGCTCACGGGACAGCGGCAATCAGCCCCAGCATTTT
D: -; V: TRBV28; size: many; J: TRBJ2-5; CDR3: CASMVGGETQYF; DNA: TGTGCCAGCATGGTTGGAGGGGAGACCCAGTACTTC
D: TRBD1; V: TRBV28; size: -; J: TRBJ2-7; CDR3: CASSFRTGPTYEQYF; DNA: TGTGCCAGCAGTTTCCGGACAGGGCCAACCTACGAGCAGTACTTC
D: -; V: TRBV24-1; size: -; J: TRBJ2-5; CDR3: CATSDVGAGAQETQYF; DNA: TGTGCCACCAGTGATGTCGGGGCCGGAGCCCAAGAGACCCAGTACTTC
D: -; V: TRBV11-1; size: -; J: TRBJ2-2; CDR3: CASSSQGLANTGELFF; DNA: TGTGCCAGCAGCAGCCAGGGGTTGGCGAACACCGGGGAGCTGTTTTTT
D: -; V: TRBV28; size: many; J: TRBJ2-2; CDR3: CASSPVHTGELFF; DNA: TGTGCCAGCAGTCCCGTGCACACCGGGGAGCTGTTTTTT
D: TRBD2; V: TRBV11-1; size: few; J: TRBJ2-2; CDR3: CASSWTSGETGELFF; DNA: TGTGCCAGCAGCTGGACTAGCGGCGAAACCGGGGAGCTGTTTTTT
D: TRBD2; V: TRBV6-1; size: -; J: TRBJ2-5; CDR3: CASQSGRWETQYF; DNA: TGTGCCAGCCAGAGCGGGAGGTGGGAGACCCAGTACTTC
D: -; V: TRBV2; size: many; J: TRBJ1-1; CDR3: CASRESTEAFF; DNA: TGTGCCAGCAGGGAGAGCACTGAAGCTTTCTTT
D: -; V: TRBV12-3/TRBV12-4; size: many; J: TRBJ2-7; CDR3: CASSSLRDLGYEQYF; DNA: TGTGCCAGCAGTTCCCTCCGGGACTTGGGCTACGAGCAGTACTTC
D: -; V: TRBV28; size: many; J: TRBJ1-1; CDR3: CASSFSIEGGEAFF; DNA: TGTGCCAGCAGTTTTTCAATAGAAGGGGGTGAAGCTTTCTTT
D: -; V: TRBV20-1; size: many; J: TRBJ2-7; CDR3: CSARDPYGVYEQYF; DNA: TGCAGTGCTAGAGATCCGTACGGGGTCTACGAGCAGTACTTC
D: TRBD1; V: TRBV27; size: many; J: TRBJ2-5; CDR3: CASRRQGSQETQYF; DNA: TGTGCCAGCAGAAGACAGGGCAGCCAAGAGACCCAGTACTTC
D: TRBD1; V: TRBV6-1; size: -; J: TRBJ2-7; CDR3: CASSAEGDSSYEQYF; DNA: TGTGCCAGCAGCGCCGAGGGGGACAGTTCCTACGAGCAGTACTTC
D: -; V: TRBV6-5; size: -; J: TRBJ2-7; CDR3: CASSYSGLRINYEQYF; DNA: TGTGCCAGCAGTTACTCGGGATTGCGTATTAACTACGAGCAGTACTTC
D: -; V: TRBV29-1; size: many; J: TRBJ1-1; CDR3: CSVAHRNMNTEAFF; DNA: TGCAGCGTTGCCCACAGAAACATGAACACTGAAGCTTTCTTT
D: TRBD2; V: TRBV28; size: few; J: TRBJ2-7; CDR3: CASSFRGTSGTYEQYF; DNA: TGTGCCAGCAGTTTCCGTGGGACTAGCGGCACCTACGAGCAGTACTTC
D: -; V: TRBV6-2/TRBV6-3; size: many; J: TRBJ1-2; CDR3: CASSHPAEAYGYTF; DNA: TGTGCCAGCAGTCACCCCGCGGAAGCCTATGGCTACACCTTC
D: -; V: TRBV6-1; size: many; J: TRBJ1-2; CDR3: CASRQRNYGYTF; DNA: TGTGCCAGCAGACAGCGGAACTATGGCTACACCTTC
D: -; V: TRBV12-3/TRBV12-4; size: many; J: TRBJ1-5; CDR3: CASSKGGSNQPQHF; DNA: TGTGCCAGCAGTAAGGGGGGCAGCAATCAGCCCCAGCATTTT
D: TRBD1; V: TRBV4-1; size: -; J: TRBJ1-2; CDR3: CASSSLGGQGTYGYTF; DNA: TGCGCCAGCAGCTCACTGGGAGGACAGGGAACATATGGCTACACCTTC
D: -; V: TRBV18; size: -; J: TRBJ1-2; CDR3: CASSAVLNYGYTF; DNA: TGTGCCAGCTCAGCTGTTCTCAACTATGGCTACACCTTC
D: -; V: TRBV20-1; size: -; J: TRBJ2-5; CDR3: CSASLGGAPETQYF; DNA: TGCAGTGCTAGTTTGGGCGGGGCCCCAGAGACCCAGTACTTC
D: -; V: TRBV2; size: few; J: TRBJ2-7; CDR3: CASSEGGHGEQYF; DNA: TGCGCCAGCAGTGAAGGGGGGCACGGCGAGCAGTACTTC
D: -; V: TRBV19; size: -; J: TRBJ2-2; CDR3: CASSILQAGELFF; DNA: TGTGCCAGTAGTATCCTCCAGGCCGGGGAGCTGTTTTTT
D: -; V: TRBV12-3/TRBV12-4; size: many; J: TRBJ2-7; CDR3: CASGSYEQYF; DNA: TGTGCCAGCGGGTCCTACGAGCAGTACTTC
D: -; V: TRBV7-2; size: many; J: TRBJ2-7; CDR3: CASSLSPSALSYEQYF; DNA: TGTGCCAGCAGCTTATCGCCGTCGGCTCTCTCCTACGAGCAGTACTTC
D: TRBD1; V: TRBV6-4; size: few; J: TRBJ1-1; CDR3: CASRWTGGISTEAFF; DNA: TGTGCCAGCAGGTGGACAGGGGGCATATCGACTGAAGCTTTCTTT
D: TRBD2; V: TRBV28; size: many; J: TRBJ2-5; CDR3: CASSLWLAGLKETQYF; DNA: TGTGCCAGCAGTTTATGGCTAGCGGGTTTAAAAGAGACCCAGTACTTC
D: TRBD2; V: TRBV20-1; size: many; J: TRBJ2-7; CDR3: CSARVNGRFLYEQYF; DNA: TGCAGTGCTAGAGTGAACGGGAGGTTCCTCTACGAGCAGTACTTC
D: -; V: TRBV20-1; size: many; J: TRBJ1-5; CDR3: CSAREDGPPNQPQHF; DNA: TGCAGTGCTAGGGAGGACGGACCTCCTAATCAGCCCCAGCATTTT
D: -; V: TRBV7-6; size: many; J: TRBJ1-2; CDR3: CASSLPGQPYGYTF; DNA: TGTGCCAGCAGCTTACCAGGGCAGCCCTATGGCTACACCTTC
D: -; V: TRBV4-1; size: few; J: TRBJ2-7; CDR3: CASSQEGPVFSSYEQYF; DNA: TGCGCCAGCAGCCAAGAAGGTCCAGTTTTTAGCTCCTACGAGCAGTACTTC
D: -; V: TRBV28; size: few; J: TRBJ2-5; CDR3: CASVRGKTQYF; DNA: TGTGCCAGCGTCAGGGGAAAGACCCAGTACTTC
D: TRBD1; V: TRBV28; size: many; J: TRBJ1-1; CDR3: CASSTPGQGAAEAFF; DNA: TGTGCCAGCAGCACTCCGGGACAGGGGGCCGCTGAAGCTTTCTTT